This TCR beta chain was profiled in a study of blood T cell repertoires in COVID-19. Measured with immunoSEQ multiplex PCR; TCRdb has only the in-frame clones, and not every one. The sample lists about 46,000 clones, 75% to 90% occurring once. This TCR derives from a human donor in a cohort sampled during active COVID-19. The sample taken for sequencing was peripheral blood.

The CDR3 bases are TGCGCCAGCAGTCCTTGGTTAGCGGGGAGCACAGATACGCAGTATTTT. It specifies CASSPWLAGSTDTQYF. This rearrangement joins TRBV5-1 to TRBJ2-3; 8 bases are a match to TRBD2. V shed 5 bases and J 0 bases; nucleotides not matched to a gene: 8. Germline loops: CDR1 SGHRS, CDR2 YFSETQ. CDR3 length equals 16 residues.